The rows below give T cell receptor beta chains drawn from one sample of a study of T cell repertoires in cytomegalovirus infection. MiXCR, applied by TCRdb to the reads, yields one record per CDR3 protein. There are hundreds of thousands of distinct CDR3 sequences in the sample; around 29% occur only once, and around 20% lies in the top ten. For these TCRs, the target antigens are not known. This sample comprised cultured PBMCs, obtained from culture after CMV antigen stimulation. These receptors were obtained from a human donor in good health (CMV status not recorded). Some clones in this sample may be carry-over from other donors' samples. Each CDR3 is given with its conserved first and last residue. Fields, in order: D gene, clone size, J gene, V gene, CDR3 DNA, CDR3 protein. The D gene is left open where the match is weak. Size values are once, few and many counts, or a class for expanded clones, and some rows have none.

D: NA
size: NA
J: TRBJ1-6
V: TRBV5-1
DNA: TGCGCCAGCAGCTTGGAGTGGCAGGTTGGATCACCCCTCCACTTT
CDR3: CASSLEWQVGSPLHF

D: NA
size: few
J: TRBJ1-4
V: TRBV6-6
DNA: TGTGCCAGCAAGCCAGCTATTAATGAAAAACTGTTTTTT
CDR3: CASKPAINEKLFF

D: NA
size: few
J: TRBJ2-1
V: TRBV20-1
DNA: TGCAGTGCTAGTTCCGGGGGTCCATTGAATGAGCAGTTCTTC
CDR3: CSASSGGPLNEQFF

D: NA
size: NA
J: TRBJ1-5
V: TRBV23-1
DNA: TGCCTTGTTCGCACTAGCAATCAGCCCCAGCATTTT
CDR3: CLVRTSNQPQHF

D: NA
size: few
J: TRBJ2-5
V: TRBV7-9
DNA: TGTGCCAGCAGCTTTCCGGTTTCAGCAGGAGGTGGGGAGACCCAGTACTTC
CDR3: CASSFPVSAGGGETQYF

D: NA
size: few
J: TRBJ1-1
V: TRBV15
DNA: TGTGCCACCAGCATGGGCCAGGGTGCTGAAGCTTTCTTT
CDR3: CATSMGQGAEAFF

D: NA
size: few
J: TRBJ1-2
V: TRBV12-3/TRBV12-4
DNA: TGTGCCAGCAGTTTAGACGGAGCTAACTATGGCTACACCTTC
CDR3: CASSLDGANYGYTF

D: NA
size: NA
J: TRBJ1-1
V: TRBV6-6
DNA: TGTGCCAGCAGTTACGGTACAGGGTGGAACACTGAAGCTTTCTTT
CDR3: CASSYGTGWNTEAFF

D: NA
size: NA
J: TRBJ1-1
V: TRBV12-5
DNA: TGTGCTAGTGGCTTCCGGGGGGAAGAGGGTGAAGCTTTCTTT
CDR3: CASGFRGEEGEAFF

D: NA
size: few
J: TRBJ2-6
V: TRBV15
DNA: TGTGCCACCAGCAGATCGAGGGCCATAACCCCCTCTGGGGCCAACGTCCTGACTTTC
CDR3: CATSRSRAITPSGANVLTF

D: TRBD1
size: few
J: TRBJ1-1
V: TRBV6-6
DNA: TGTGCCAGCAGGGGACAGGCTGGGGGGGATTTCTTT
CDR3: CASRGQAGGDFF

D: NA
size: NA
J: TRBJ1-1
V: TRBV20-1
DNA: TGCAGTGCCTCACGGGAAGCGGACACTGAAGCTTTCTTT
CDR3: CSASREADTEAFF

D: TRBD2
size: NA
J: TRBJ2-3
V: TRBV6-2/TRBV6-3
DNA: TGTGCCAGCAGTTACCGTCGGCTAGCGGATTTTACGCAGTATTTT
CDR3: CASSYRRLADFTQYF

D: TRBD1
size: many
J: TRBJ1-2
V: TRBV6-1
DNA: TGTGCCAGCAGTTGGGAGACAGGGGGGTACTATGGCTACACCTTC
CDR3: CASSWETGGYYGYTF

D: NA
size: few
J: TRBJ2-2
V: TRBV7-2
DNA: TGTGCCAGCAGCCCACGACAGGCCGGGGAGCTGTTTTTT
CDR3: CASSPRQAGELFF

D: NA
size: many
J: TRBJ2-7
V: TRBV7-8
DNA: TGTGCCAGCAGCTTAGTGGTTAGCGGTTACCGGTACGAGCAGTACTTC
CDR3: CASSLVVSGYRYEQYF

D: TRBD1
size: few
J: TRBJ1-2
V: TRBV5-6
DNA: TGTGCCAGCAGCTTGGAGGGACAGGGGGACTATGGCTACACCTTC
CDR3: CASSLEGQGDYGYTF